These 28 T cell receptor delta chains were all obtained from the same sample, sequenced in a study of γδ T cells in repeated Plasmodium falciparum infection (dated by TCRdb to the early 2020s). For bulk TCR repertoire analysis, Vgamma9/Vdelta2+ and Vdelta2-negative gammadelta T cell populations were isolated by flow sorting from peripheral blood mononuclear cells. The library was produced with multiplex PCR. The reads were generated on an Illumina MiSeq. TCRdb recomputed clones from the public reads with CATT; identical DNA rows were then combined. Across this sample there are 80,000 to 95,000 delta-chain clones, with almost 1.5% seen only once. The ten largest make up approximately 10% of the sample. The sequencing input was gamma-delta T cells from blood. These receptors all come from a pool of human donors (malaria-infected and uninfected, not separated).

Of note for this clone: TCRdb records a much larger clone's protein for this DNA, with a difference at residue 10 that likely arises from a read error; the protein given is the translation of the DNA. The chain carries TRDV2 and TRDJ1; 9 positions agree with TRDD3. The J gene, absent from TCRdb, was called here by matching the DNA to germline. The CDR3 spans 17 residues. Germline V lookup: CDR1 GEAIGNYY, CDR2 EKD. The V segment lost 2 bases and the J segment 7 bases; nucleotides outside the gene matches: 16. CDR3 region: CACDRRLGDARRGKLIF. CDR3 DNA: TGTGCCTGTGACAGGCGGCTGGGGGATGCGCGGAGAGGTAAACTCATCTTT.

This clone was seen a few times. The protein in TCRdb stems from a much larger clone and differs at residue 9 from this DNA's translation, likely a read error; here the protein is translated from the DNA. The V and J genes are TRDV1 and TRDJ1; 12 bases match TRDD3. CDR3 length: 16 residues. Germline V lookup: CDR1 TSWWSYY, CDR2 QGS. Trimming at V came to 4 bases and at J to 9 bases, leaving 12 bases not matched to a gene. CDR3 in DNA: TGTGCTCTTGGGGGGGGAGACGGGCACTGGGGGATACAACTCATCTTT. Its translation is CALGGGDGHWGIQLIF.

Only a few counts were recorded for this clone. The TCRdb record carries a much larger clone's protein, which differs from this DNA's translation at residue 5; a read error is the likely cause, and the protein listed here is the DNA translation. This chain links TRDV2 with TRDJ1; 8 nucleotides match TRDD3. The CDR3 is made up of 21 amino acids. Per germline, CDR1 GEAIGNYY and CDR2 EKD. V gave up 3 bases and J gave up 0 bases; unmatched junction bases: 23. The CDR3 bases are TGTGCCTGTGACCCCCGGCCTTCGTACGTACTGGGGGCCTCGTACACCGATAAACTCATCTTT. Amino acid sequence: CACDPRPSYVLGASYTDKLIF.

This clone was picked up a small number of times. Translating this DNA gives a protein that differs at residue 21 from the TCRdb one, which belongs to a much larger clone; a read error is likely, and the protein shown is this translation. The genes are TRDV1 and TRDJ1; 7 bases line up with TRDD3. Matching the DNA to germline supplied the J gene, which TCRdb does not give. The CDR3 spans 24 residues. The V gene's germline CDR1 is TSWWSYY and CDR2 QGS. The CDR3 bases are TGTGCTCTTGGGGAACTCGGGGAGCCCCCACCGAGATCCTCCGGGGGATGTTACACCGATAGACTCATCTTT. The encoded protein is CALGELGEPPPRSSGGCYTDRLIF.

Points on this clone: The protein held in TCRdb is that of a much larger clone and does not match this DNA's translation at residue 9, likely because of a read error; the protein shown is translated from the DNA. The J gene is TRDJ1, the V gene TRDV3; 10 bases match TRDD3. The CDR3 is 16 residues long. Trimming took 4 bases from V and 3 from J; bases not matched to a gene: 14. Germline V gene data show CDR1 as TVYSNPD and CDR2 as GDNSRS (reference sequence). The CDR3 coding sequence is TGTGCCTCGGGGCTATACTGGGGGATGCAACCCGATAAACTCATCTTT. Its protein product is CASGLYWGMQPDKLIF.

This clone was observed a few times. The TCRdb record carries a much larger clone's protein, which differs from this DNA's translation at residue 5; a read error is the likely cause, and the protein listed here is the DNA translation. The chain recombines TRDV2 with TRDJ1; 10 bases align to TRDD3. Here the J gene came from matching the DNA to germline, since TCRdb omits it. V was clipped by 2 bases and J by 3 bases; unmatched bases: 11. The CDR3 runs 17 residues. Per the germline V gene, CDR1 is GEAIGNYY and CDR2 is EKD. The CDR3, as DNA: TGTGCCTGTGACATCGTAGGGGGATACGCGGATCCCGATAAACTCATCTTT. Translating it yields CACDIVGGYADPDKLIF.

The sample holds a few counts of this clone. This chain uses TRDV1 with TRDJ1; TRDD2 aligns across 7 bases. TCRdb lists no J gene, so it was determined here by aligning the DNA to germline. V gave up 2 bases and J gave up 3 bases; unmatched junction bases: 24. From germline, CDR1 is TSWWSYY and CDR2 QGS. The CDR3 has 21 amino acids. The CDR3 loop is CALGERPSSPYLPSYADKLIF. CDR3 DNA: TGTGCTCTTGGGGAAAGACCTTCCTCACCCTACCTTCCATCATACGCCGATAAACTCATCTTT.

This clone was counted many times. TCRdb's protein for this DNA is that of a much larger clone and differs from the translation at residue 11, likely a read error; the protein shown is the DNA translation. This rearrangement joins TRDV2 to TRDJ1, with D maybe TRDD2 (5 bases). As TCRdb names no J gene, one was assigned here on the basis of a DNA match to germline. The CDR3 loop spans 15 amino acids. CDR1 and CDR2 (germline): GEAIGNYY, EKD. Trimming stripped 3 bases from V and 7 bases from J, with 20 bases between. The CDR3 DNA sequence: TGTGCCTGTGACCCTCTACTCCTAAGGGCCGGTAAACTCATCTTT. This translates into CACDPLLLRAGKLIF.

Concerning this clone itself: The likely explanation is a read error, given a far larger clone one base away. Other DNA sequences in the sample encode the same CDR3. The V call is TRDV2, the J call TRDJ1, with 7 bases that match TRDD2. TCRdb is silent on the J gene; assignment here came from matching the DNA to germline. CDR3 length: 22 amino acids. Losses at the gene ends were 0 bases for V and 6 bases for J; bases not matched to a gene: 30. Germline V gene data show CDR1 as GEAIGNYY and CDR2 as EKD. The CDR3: CACDTRLPSNYTGDPRGYKLIF. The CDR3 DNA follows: TGTGCCTGTGACACCCGCCTTCCTTCCAACTATACTGGAGATCCCCGAGGATATAAACTCATCTTT.

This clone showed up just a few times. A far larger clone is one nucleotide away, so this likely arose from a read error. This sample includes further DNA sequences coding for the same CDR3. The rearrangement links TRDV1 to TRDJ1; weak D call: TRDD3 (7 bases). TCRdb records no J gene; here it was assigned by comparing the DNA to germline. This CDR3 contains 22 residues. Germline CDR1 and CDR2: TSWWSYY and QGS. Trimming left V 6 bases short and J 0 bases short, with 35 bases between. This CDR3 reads CALGEPLHLPSSTGVHTDKLIF. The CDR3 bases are TGTGCTCTTGGAGAGCCTCTTCATCTTCCTTCTAGTACTGGGGTGCACACCGATAAACTCATCTTT.

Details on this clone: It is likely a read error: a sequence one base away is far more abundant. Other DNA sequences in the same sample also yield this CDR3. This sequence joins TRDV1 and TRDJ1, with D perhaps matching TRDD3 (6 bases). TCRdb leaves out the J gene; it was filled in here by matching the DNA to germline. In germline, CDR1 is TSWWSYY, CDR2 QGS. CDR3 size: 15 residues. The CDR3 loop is CALGGKYTDTDKLIF. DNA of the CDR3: TGTGCCCTTGGGGGCAAATACACGGACACCGATAAACTCATCTTT.

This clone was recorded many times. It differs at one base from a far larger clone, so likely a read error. CDR3 amino acids: CACDEGTGVGTDKLIF. The CDR3 DNA reads TGTGCCTGTGACGAGGGTACTGGGGTCGGCACCGATAAACTCATCTTT. The chain links TRDV2 to TRDJ1, with 7 bases fitting TRDD3. Losses at the gene ends were 3 bases for V and 1 base for J; bases not matched to a gene: 10. The germline V gene has CDR1 GEAIGNYY and CDR2 EKD. The CDR3 consists of 16 residues.

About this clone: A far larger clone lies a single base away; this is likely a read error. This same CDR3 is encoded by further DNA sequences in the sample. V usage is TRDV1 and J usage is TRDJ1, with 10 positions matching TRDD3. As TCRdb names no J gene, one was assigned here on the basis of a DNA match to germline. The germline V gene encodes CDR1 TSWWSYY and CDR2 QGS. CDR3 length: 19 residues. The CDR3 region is CALGGQIVLGDRKSDKLIF. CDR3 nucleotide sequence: TGTGCTCTGGGGGGACAAATAGTCCTGGGGGATAGGAAATCCGATAAACTCATCTTT.

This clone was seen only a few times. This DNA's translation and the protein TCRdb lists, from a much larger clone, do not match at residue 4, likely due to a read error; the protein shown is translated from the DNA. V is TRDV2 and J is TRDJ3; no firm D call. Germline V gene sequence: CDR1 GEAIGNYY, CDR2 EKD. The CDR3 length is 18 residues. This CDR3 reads CACYTAGQSSWDTRQMFF. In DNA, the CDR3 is TGTGCCTGTTACACTGCAGGTCAGAGCTCCTGGGACACCCGACAGATGTTTTTC.

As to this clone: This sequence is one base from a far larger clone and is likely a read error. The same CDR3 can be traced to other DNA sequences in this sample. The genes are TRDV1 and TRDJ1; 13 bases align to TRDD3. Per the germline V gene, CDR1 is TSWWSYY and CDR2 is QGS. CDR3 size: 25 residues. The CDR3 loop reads CALGERGLLRDTGGYGHTNTDKLIF. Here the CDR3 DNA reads TGTGCTCTTGGGGAACGAGGGCTCCTACGCGATACTGGGGGATACGGGCATACAAACACCGATAAGCTCATCTTT.

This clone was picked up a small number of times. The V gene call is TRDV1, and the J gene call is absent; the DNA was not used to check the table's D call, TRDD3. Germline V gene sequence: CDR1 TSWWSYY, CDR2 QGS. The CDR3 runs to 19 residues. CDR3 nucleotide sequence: TGTGCTCTTGGGGAACTAATTTCCTATAAGATACTCCTACACCCCGTTCTCATCTTT. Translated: CALGELISYKILLHPVLIF.

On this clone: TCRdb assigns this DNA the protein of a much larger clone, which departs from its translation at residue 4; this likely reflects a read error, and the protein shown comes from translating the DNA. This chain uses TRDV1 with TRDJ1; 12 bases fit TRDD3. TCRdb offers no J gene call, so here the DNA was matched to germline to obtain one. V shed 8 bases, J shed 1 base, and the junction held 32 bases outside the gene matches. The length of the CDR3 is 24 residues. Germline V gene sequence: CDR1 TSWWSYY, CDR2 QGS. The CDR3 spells CALSPWPSYWWRLLGDTATDKLIF. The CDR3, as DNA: TGTGCTCTTTCCCCTTGGCCTTCCTACTGGTGGAGACTCCTGGGGGATACGGCCACCGATAAACTCATCTTT.

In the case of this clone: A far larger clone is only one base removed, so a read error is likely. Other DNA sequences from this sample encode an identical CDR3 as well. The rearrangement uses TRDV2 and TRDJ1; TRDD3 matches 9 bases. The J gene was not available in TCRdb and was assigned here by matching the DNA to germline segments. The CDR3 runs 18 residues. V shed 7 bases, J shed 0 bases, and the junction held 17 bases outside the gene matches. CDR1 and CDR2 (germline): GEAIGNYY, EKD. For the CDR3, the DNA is TGTGCCTGCGACCCCAAGACTGGGGGAGACCCTTACACCGATAAACTCATCTTT. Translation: CACDPKTGGDPYTDKLIF.

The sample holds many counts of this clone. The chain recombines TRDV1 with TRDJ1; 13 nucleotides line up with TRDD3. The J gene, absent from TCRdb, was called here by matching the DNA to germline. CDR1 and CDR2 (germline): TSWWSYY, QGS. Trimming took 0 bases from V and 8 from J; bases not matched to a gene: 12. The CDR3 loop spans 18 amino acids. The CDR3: CALGELLPYWGIRGKLIF. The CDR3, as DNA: TGTGCTCTTGGGGAACTCCTCCCCTACTGGGGGATACGAGGGAAACTCATCTTT.

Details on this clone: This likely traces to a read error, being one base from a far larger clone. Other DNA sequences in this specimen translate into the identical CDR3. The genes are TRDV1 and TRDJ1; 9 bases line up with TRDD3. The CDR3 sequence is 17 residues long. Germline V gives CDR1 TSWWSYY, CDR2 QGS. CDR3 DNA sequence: TGTGCCCTTGGGGACTACCGCTGGGGGATTAGGGCCGATAAACTCATCTTT. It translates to CALGDYRWGIRADKLIF.

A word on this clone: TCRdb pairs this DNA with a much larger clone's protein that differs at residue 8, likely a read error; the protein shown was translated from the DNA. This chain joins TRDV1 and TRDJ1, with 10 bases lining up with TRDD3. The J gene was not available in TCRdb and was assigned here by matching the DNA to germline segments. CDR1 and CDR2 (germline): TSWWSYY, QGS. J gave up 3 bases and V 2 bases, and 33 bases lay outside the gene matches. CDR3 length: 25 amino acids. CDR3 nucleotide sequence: TGTGCTCTTGGGGAAATGAAGAGCGTCCTACGTTTCGACTGGGGGATTCGGGGGGACGCCGATAAACTCATCTTT. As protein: CALGEMKSVLRFDWGIRGDADKLIF.

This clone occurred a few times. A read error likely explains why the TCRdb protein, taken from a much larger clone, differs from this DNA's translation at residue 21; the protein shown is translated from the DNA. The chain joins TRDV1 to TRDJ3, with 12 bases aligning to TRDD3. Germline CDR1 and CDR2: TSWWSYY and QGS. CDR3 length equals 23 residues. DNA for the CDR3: TGTGCTCTTGGGGAAAGAGCACTACTGGGGGATACAGTATCCTCCTGGGACACCCGACAGACGTTTTTC. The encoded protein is CALGERALLGDTVSSWDTRQTFF.

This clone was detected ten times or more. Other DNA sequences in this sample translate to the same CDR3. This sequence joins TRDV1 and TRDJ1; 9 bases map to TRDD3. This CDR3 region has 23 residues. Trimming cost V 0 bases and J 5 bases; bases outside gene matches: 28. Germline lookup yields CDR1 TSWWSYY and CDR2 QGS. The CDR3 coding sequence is TGTGCTCTTGGGGAACTAATATCCCTACCTTATAACTGGGGGAAAAGGGGTGTTGATAAACTCATCTTT. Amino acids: CALGELISLPYNWGKRGVDKLIF.

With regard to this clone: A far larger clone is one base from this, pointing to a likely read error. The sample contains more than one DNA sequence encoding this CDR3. CDR3 sequence (DNA): TGTGCTTATAGGAGTGGCGATGAAACGGGTTCCTATGTGGGAAAGGGGCTCATCTTT. Residues: CAYRSGDETGSYVGKGLIF. For the V gene the call is TRAV38-2/DV8; the J gene has no call; TRDD3, the D gene given by the table, was not confirmed from the DNA. The CDR3 runs 19 residues. Germline V gives CDR1 TSESDYY, CDR2 QEAYKQQN.

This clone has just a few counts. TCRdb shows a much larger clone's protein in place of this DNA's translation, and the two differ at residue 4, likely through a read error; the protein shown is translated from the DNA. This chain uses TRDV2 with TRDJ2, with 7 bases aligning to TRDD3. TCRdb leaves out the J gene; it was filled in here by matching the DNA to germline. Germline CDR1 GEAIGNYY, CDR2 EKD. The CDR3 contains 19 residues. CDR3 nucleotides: TGTGCCTGTAACACCGACGTCCCAACCCGTACTGGGGAAACAGCACAACTCTTCTTT. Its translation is CACNTDVPTRTGETAQLFF.

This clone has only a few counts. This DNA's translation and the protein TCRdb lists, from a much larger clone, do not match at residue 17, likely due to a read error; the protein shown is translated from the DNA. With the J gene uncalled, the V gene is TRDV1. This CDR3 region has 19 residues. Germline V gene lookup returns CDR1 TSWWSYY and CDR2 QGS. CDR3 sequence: CALGEPSASCESDTDKPIF. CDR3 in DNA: TGTGCTCTTGGGGAACCGAGTGCCTCCTGCGAATCTGACACCGATAAACCCATCTTT.

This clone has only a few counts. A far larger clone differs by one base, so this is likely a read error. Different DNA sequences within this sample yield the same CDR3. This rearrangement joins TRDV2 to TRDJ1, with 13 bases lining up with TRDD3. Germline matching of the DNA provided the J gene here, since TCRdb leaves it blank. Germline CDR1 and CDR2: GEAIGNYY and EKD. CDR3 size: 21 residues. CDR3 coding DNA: TGCGCCTGTGACACTTTACTGGGGGATACGCATGGCAGGGCCGGAACCGATAAACTCATCTTT. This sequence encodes CACDTLLGDTHGRAGTDKLIF.

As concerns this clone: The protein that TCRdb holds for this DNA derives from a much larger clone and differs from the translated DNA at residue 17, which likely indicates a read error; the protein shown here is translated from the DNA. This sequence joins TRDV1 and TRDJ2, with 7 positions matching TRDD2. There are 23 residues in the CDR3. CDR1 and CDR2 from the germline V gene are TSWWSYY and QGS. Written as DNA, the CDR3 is TGTGCTCTTGGGGCCCTAACCTTCCTCGGAGGCCTTAGGGGGTTAGCTTCGACGGCACAACTCTTCTTC. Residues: CALGALTFLGGLRGLASTAQLFF.